This TCR beta chain was profiled in a study of blood T cell repertoires in COVID-19. The CDR3 is made up of 16 amino acids. Germline V gives CDR1 SGHAT, CDR2 FQNNGV. V was pared by 2 bases and J by 5 bases, with 11 bases of the junction left unmatched. In the original processing: Estimated nucleated cell counts came from reference gene primer amplification. Some clones are missing from TCRdb's copy, which holds only in-frame ones; the method was immunoSEQ multiplex PCR. V and J calls plus clone size are reproduced from that table; the DNA served to infer D and trimming. The sample has about 120,000 clones, 85% to 90% seen once.

The specimen sequenced was peripheral blood. The chain combines TRBV11-2 with TRBJ2-5, with 7 bases lining up with TRBD2. This receptor was identified in a woman aged 45-65 years with acute or convalescent COVID-19. For the CDR3, the DNA is TGTGCCAGCAGCTTACTCGGGGGGTTTAATTTGGAGACCCAGTACTTC. Protein: CASSLLGGFNLETQYF.